This TCR beta chain comes out of a study of blood T cell repertoires in COVID-19. CDR1 is SGHAT and CDR2 is FQNNGV in the germline V gene. V was pared by 2 bases and J by 3 bases, with 14 bases between. The CDR3 length is 15 residues. TCRdb's table, derived via immunoSEQ multiplex PCR, lists solely in-frame clones and lacks some. The sample records around 290,000 clones, around 89% being singletons. The receptor comes from a middle-aged man with acute or convalescent COVID-19. The sample was peripheral blood. The chain links TRBV11-2 to TRBJ2-7; a weak D match, TRBD1 (5 bases). The CDR3 DNA reads TGTGCCAGCAGCTTAACATTGGGGCCAGTCTACGAGCAGTACTTC. Encoded protein: CASSLTLGPVYEQYF.